Shown below are 23 T cell receptor beta chains from a single sample sequenced in a study of CD8 T cells in Susac syndrome. RNA, at about 0.45 to 1 ug, was reverse transcribed with random hexamers. Each CDR3 protein gets one entry after TCRdb re-called the immunoSEQ multiplex PCR reads with MiXCR. The sample lists around 280,000 distinct CDR3 sequences, around 84% seen once, with 0.11% in the top ten. The sample taken for sequencing was CD8+ T cells from PBMCs. The source is a human donor with multiple sclerosis.

This clonotype was seen only once. The chain joins TRBV3-1 to TRBJ2-7, with 8 bases aligning to TRBD2. The CDR3 length is 14 residues. Trimming at V came to 4 bases and at J to 5 bases, leaving 7 bases not matched to a gene. CDR1 is LGHDT, CDR2 YNNKEL, per germline (reference sequence). CDR3 amino acids: CASSPLAGNNEQYF. As DNA, the CDR3 is TGTGCCAGCAGCCCTTTAGCGGGAAACAACGAGCAGTACTTC.

This chain connects TRBV28 to TRBJ1-5, with D unresolved. V lost 6 bases, J lost 0 bases, and 9 bases lay in between. Germline V gene lookup returns CDR1 MDHEN and CDR2 SYDVKM. CDR3 length: 14 residues. DNA for the CDR3: TGTGCCAGCAGGCAGAGCTATAGCAATCAGCCCCAGCATTTT. Encoded protein: CASRQSYSNQPQHF.

J is TRBJ1-2 and V is TRBV5-5, with TRBD1 matching over 9 bases. The CDR3 covers 15 residues. The germline V gene has CDR1 SGHKS and CDR2 YYEKEE (reference sequence). The junction had 5 bases not matched to a gene; V was cut back by 1 base and J by 4 bases. The CDR3 sequence: CASSLRGQGVYGYTF. Here the CDR3 DNA reads TGTGCCAGCAGCTTGAGGGGACAGGGTGTCTATGGCTACACCTTC.

This clonotype was seen a single time. The chain has TRBV4-2 and TRBJ2-7; 8 nucleotides align to TRBD2. The CDR3 extends over 16 amino acids. Germline values: CDR1 LGHNA, CDR2 YNFKEQ. The J segment lost 2 bases and the V segment lost 0 bases, leaving 6 bases of the junction unmatched. Here the CDR3 reads CASSQESGLATYEQYF. CDR3 DNA sequence: TGTGCCAGCAGCCAAGAGTCCGGACTAGCTACCTACGAGCAGTACTTC.

The rearrangement links TRBV25-1 to TRBJ1-1; 8 bases map to TRBD1. The CDR3 is 13 residues long. CDR1 and CDR2 from the germline V gene are MGHDK and SYGVNS. Losses at the gene ends were 10 bases for V and 3 bases for J; bases not matched to a gene: 7. CDR3 sequence (DNA): TGTGCCACTTCGACAGGGGCTTACACTGAAGCTTTCTTT. It specifies CATSTGAYTEAFF.

The gene calls are TRBV10-3 and TRBJ1-1; D is unclear. The V end was cut by 3 bases, the J end by 0 bases, with 8 bases between. Germline V gene sequence: CDR1 ENHRY, CDR2 SYGVKD. This CDR3 region has 14 residues. The CDR3 DNA reads TGTGCCATCAGTGACGGGGTTCTGAACACTGAAGCTTTCTTT. Residues: CAISDGVLNTEAFF.

The chain employs TRBV12-3 or TRBV12-4 and TRBJ1-4; D is unclear. This CDR3 contains 14 residues. V shed 5 bases and J shed 5 bases, with 12 bases lying between them. The DNA for the CDR3 is TGTGCCAGCAGTGCGGACCCCGGAAATGAAAAACTGTTTTTT. This gives the protein CASSADPGNEKLFF.

The chain is built from TRBV6-5 and TRBJ2-7; D gene uncertain. There are 16 residues in the CDR3. V gave up 0 bases and J gave up 0 bases, with 12 bases separating them. Germline V lookup: CDR1 MNHEY, CDR2 SVGAGI. The CDR3 here is CASSYSSVRSSYEQYF. DNA for the CDR3: TGTGCCAGCAGTTACTCGTCCGTTAGAAGCTCCTACGAGCAGTACTTC.

The V call is TRBV10-3, the J call TRBJ1-1; 9 bases fit TRBD1. This CDR3 spans 15 amino acids. With 3 bases clipped from V and 5 bases from J, the junction kept 7 bases outside the gene matches. Germline values: CDR1 ENHRY, CDR2 SYGVKD. For the CDR3, the DNA is TGTGCCATCAGTGAAAAACAGGGGGCGCGGACTGAAGCTTTCTTT. This translates into CAISEKQGARTEAFF.

The rearrangement uses TRBV2 and TRBJ2-1; no firm D call. Germline V gene sequence: CDR1 SNHLY, CDR2 FYNNEI. The CDR3 extends over 14 amino acids. V lost 3 bases to trimming and J lost 2 bases, with 8 bases between them. CDR3 protein: CASSDSFPYNEQFF. Written as DNA, the CDR3 is TGTGCCAGCAGTGATTCGTTCCCCTACAATGAGCAGTTCTTC.

The chain couples TRBV9 to TRBJ2-2; TRBD2 might be the D (6 bases). This CDR3 has 17 amino acids. Germline lookup yields CDR1 SGDLS and CDR2 YYNGEE. Trimming removed 0 bases at V and 0 bases at J, with 12 bases between. CDR3 protein: CASSVGRGYPNTGELFF. The CDR3 region has the DNA TGTGCCAGCAGCGTAGGCCGGGGGTATCCGAACACCGGGGAGCTGTTTTTT.

This chain connects TRBV30 to TRBJ1-1; D unresolved. This CDR3 spans 11 amino acids. V lost 0 bases, J lost 1 base, and 0 bases lay in between. Germline values: CDR1 GTSNPN, CDR2 SVGIG (reference sequence). In DNA form, the CDR3 reads TGTGCCTGGAGTGTGAACACTGAAGCTTTCTTT. The encoded protein is CAWSVNTEAFF. Full variable domain (missing parts from reference TRBV30 and TRBJ1-1): SQTIHQWPATLVQPVGSPLSLECTVEGTSNPNLYWYRQAAGRGLQLLFYSVGIGQISSEVPQNLSASRPQDRQFILSSKKLLLSDSGFYLCAWSVNTEAFFGQGTRLTVV.

The rearrangement joins TRBV9 to TRBJ2-3, with 13 bases aligning to TRBD2. The CDR3 totals 17 residues. V gave up 2 bases and J gave up 4 bases; unmatched junction bases: 7. In germline, CDR1 is SGDLS, CDR2 YYNGEE. The DNA of the CDR3 is TGTGCCAGCAGCGTCTCAGGACTAGCGGGAGTGTCAGATACGCAGTATTTT. Protein sequence: CASSVSGLAGVSDTQYF.

A single count supports this clonotype. The genes are TRBV9 and TRBJ2-5, with 9 bases lining up with TRBD1. In germline, CDR1 is SGDLS, CDR2 YYNGEE. Germline trimming cut 4 bases from V and 4 bases from J; bases unmatched to any gene: 8. There are 15 residues in the CDR3. Here the CDR3 DNA reads TGTGCCAGCAGCCCCCGGGACAGGGTGTCAGAGACCCAGTACTTC. Protein product: CASSPRDRVSETQYF.

The J gene is TRBJ2-3, the V gene TRBV3-1, with D perhaps TRBD2 (6 bases). The CDR3 has 17 amino acids. V was clipped by 0 bases and J by 4 bases, with 17 bases between them. Germline values: CDR1 LGHDT, CDR2 YNNKEL (reference sequence). The CDR3 bases are TGTGCCAGCAGCCAAGATGAGGCGGGATTTTGGGCAGATACGCAGTATTTT. It yields the protein CASSQDEAGFWADTQYF.

The rearrangement uses TRBV5-5 and TRBJ2-7, with 7 bases identical to TRBD1. Germline V lookup: CDR1 SGHKS, CDR2 YYEKEE (reference sequence). V lost 2 bases, J lost 3 bases, and 5 bases stayed unmatched. This CDR3 is 14 amino acids long. The CDR3 DNA reads as TGTGCCAGCAGCTTTCCGGGACAGAGCTACGAGCAGTACTTC. Its translation: CASSFPGQSYEQYF. Full variable domain (outside the CDR3, taken from reference TRBV5-5 and TRBJ2-7): DAGVTQSPTHLIKTRGQQVTLRCSPISGHKSVSWYQQVLGQGPQFIFQYYEKEERGRGNFPDRFSARQFPNYSSELNVNALLLGDSALYLCASSFPGQSYEQYFGPGTRLTVT.

V gene TRBV6-1 combines with J gene TRBJ2-6, with 7 bases aligning to TRBD1. Per the germline V gene, CDR1 is MNHNS and CDR2 is SASEGT. CDR3 length: 19 residues. The junction had 11 bases not matched to a gene; V was cut back by 0 bases and J by 3 bases. CDR3 sequence: CASSEAKGGLFGGANVLTF. The CDR3 coding sequence is TGTGCCAGCAGTGAAGCAAAAGGGGGCTTGTTTGGTGGGGCCAACGTCCTGACTTTC.

V gene TRBV7-9 combines with J gene TRBJ1-6; D possibly corresponds to TRBD1 (5 bases). Trimming cost V 7 bases and J 7 bases, with 17 bases left between them. The CDR3 spans 15 residues. Germline V gene data show CDR1 as SEHNR and CDR2 as FQNEAQ (reference sequence). The CDR3 DNA is TGTGCCAGCAACGACGAAGACGGGGGGAATTCACCCCTCCACTTT. The encoded protein is CASNDEDGGNSPLHF.

The CDR3 DNA reads TGTGCCAGCAGCTTCCGATCCGGGACCGAGTATGGCTACACCTTC. It specifies CASSFRSGTEYGYTF. The chain uses TRBV9 and TRBJ1-2, with a tentative D call TRBD1 (5 bases). The CDR3 runs to 15 residues. With 4 bases removed from V and 5 bases from J, the gap between germline ends came to 18 bases. CDR1 is SGDLS, CDR2 YYNGEE, per germline.

This clonotype appeared once. V usage is TRBV2 and J usage is TRBJ2-1; 9 nucleotides line up with TRBD2. CDR3 length: 11 amino acids. The J segment lost 12 bases and the V segment lost 10 bases, leaving 7 bases of the junction unmatched. Germline-derived CDR1 and CDR2 are SNHLY and FYNNEI. CDR3 coding DNA: TGTGCCATTAGCGGGAGCGTCGGGCAGTTCTTC. It encodes CAISGSVGQFF.

This chain uses TRBV28 with TRBJ2-7; 8 bases fit TRBD2. The germline V gene encodes CDR1 MDHEN and CDR2 SYDVKM. This CDR3 region has 14 residues. V lost 10 bases to trimming and J lost 5 bases; unmatched junction nucleotides: 13. CDR3 sequence reads: CATRGLVDGDEQYF. The CDR3 bases are TGTGCCACCCGGGGACTAGTCGACGGAGACGAGCAGTACTTC.

The rearrangement uses TRBV5-4 and TRBJ2-1; TRBD2 agrees at 8 bases. V lost 1 base, J lost 7 bases, and 10 bases stayed unmatched. The CDR3 is made up of 16 amino acids. CDR1 and CDR2 (germline): SGHNT, YYREEE (reference sequence). CDR3 in DNA: TGTGCCAGCAGCTTGAGGGTAGCGGGGTCTGGGAATGAGCAGTTCTTC. Translation: CASSLRVAGSGNEQFF.

The chain is built from TRBV25-1 and TRBJ2-2; tentative D call: TRBD2 (5 bases). This CDR3 has 15 residues. Per germline, CDR1 MGHDK and CDR2 SYGVNS. V lost 5 bases and J lost 1, with 11 bases in between. This CDR3 reads CASSHAAGNTGELFF. DNA for the CDR3: TGTGCCAGCAGTCACGCCGCGGGGAACACCGGGGAGCTGTTTTTT.